This entry is about one T cell receptor beta chain. These data come from a study of T cells in Graves' hyperthyroidism and ophthalmopathy. Amplified TCR beta CDR3 regions came from RNA transcripts. HTBI primers were the set used in a first-round RT-PCR of the TCR CDR3. A single record per CDR3 protein comes from TCRdb applying MiXCR to the multiplex PCR reads. The repertoire has roughly 420,000 distinct CDR3 sequences, approximately 15% of them found once; the top ten carry 13% to 15%. Hyperthyroidism patients were newly diagnosed, had disease duration under 2 months, and were aged 18 to 65 years. CDR3 length: 14 amino acids. Germline CDR1 is LNHDA and CDR2 is SQIVND (reference sequence). Trimming took 3 bases from V and 6 from J, leaving 14 bases between them.

This chain links TRBV19 with TRBJ1-2; D gene ambiguous. The source material was blood. The clonotype comes from a woman aged 18-29 years with Graves' hyperthyroidism. The CDR3 nucleotides read TGTGCCAGTAGTATGGCGGGGAGAGAGGATGGCTACACCTTC. The encoded protein is CASSMAGREDGYTF.